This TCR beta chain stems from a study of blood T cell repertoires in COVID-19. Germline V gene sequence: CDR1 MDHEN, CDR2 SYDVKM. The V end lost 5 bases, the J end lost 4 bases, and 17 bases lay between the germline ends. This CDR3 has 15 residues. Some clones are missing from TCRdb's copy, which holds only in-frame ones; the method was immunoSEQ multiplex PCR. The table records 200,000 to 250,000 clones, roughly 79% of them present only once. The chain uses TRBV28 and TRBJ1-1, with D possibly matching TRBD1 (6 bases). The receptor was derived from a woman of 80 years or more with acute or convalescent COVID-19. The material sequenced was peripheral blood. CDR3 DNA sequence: TGTGCCAGCAGTCCCCGGACAGATACTGGCACTGAAGCTTTCTTT. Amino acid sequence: CASSPRTDTGTEAFF.